This passage covers 18 T cell receptor beta chains from one sample sequenced in a study of beta chain features in type 1 diabetes. Sequencing targeted expressed TCRB transcripts, as all isolated RNA had been reverse transcribed. Clones were sequenced by immunoSEQ multiplex PCR, and TCRdb holds only the in-frame ones, with some missing. Of hundreds of thousands of clones in the sample, 9.5% to 11% were seen once. The sequenced sample consisted of naive CD4+ T cells from blood. The receptors stem from a woman aged 25 to 39 in good health.

The chain carries TRBV5-4 and TRBJ1-2, with 12 bases aligning to TRBD1. Trimming cost V 3 bases and J 5 bases; bases outside gene matches: 2. The CDR3 has 14 residues. Germline CDR1 SGHNT, CDR2 YYREEE (reference sequence). The chain's CDR3 is CASSWDRGQYGYTF. CDR3 sequence (DNA): TGTGCCAGCAGCTGGGACAGGGGGCAGTATGGCTACACCTTC.

The gene calls are TRBV9 and TRBJ2-1, with TRBD2 as a possible D gene (5 bases). Germline V gene sequence: CDR1 SGDLS, CDR2 YYNGEE. CDR3 length: 16 amino acids. V lost 0 bases and J lost 3, with 13 bases in between. This CDR3 is CASSVAPFEGYNEQFF. CDR3 nucleotide sequence: TGTGCCAGCAGCGTAGCCCCGTTCGAGGGCTACAATGAGCAGTTCTTC.

A few counts support this clone. This chain connects TRBV6-5 to TRBJ2-7; possible D gene TRBD2, 6 bases. The CDR3 contains 14 residues. The germline V gene has CDR1 MNHEY and CDR2 SVGAGI. V lost 7 bases and J lost 6, with 19 bases in between. CDR3 residues: CASTNSFGSREQYF. In DNA, the CDR3 is TGTGCCAGCACCAACTCATTCGGGAGTCGCGAGCAGTACTTC.

This clone was counted between two and nine times. V usage is TRBV5-6 and J usage is TRBJ2-1; 7 nucleotides align to TRBD2. J was trimmed by 5 bases and V by 3 bases; bases with no gene match: 17. The CDR3 runs 18 residues. Looked up from germline, CDR1 is SGHDT and CDR2 is YYEEEE. The CDR3: CASSSSLGGGPLHNEQFF. The CDR3 DNA sequence: TGTGCCAGCAGCTCCTCCCTGGGCGGGGGACCATTACACAATGAGCAGTTCTTC.

This clone was detected a few times. V and J are TRBV29-1 and TRBJ2-5; 11 nucleotides align to TRBD2. The J call is in doubt because the DNA end fits TRBJ2-7 better. This CDR3 has 17 amino acids. The V gene's germline CDR1 is SQVTM and CDR2 ANQGSEA. CDR3 bases: TGCAGCGTTGAGTTAGACCACTCCGGGACTAGCGGATACGAGCAGTACTTC. It translates to CSVELDHSGTSGYEQYF.

This clone was recorded a few times. V usage is TRBV6-5 and J usage is TRBJ1-1; tentatively, D is TRBD1 (6 bases). V was trimmed by 7 bases and J by 7 bases, leaving 13 bases between them. CDR1 is MNHEY, CDR2 SVGAGI, per germline. The CDR3 spans 12 residues. CDR3 amino acids: CASKSGQIEAFF. In DNA form, the CDR3 reads TGTGCCAGCAAATCCGGACAGATTGAAGCTTTCTTT.

This clone was detected only a few times. Written as DNA, the CDR3 is TGTGCCAGCAGCTTCGGGGGAGATGGCTACACCTTC. It encodes CASSFGGDGYTF. The chain has TRBV7-9 and TRBJ1-2, with D possibly matching TRBD1 (5 bases). Germline V gene data show CDR1 as SEHNR and CDR2 as FQNEAQ (reference sequence). Trimming removed 3 bases at V and 6 bases at J, with 8 bases between. There are 12 residues in the CDR3.

The rearrangement links TRBV7-9 to TRBJ1-2; perhaps TRBD1 as D (5 bases). The CDR3 sequence is 12 residues long. Deletions cut 0 bases from V and 13 bases from J, with 12 bases between. Germline CDR1 SEHNR, CDR2 FQNEAQ (reference sequence). This chain's CDR3 is CASSLARGEATF. The CDR3 DNA sequence: TGTGCCAGCAGCTTAGCGCGGGGGGAAGCCACCTTC.

CDR3 sequence (DNA): TGTGCCATCAGTGAGCGAGGGACAGGAGAAACTGAAGCTTTCTTT. Translated, it gives CAISERGTGETEAFF. The chain combines TRBV10-3 with TRBJ1-1, with TRBD1 matching 8 bases. Germline values: CDR1 ENHRY, CDR2 SYGVKD. V was pared by 2 bases and J by 5 bases, with 7 bases of the junction left unmatched. The CDR3 covers 15 residues.

This clone has a handful of counts. V usage is TRBV15 and J usage is TRBJ2-3; 7 bases agree with TRBD2. Germline CDR1 and CDR2: LNHNV and YYDKDF (reference sequence). Trimming removed 1 base from V and 1 base from J; junction bases left unmatched: 11. The CDR3 spans 18 residues. CDR3 nucleotide sequence: TGTGCCACCAGCAGAGCCCTCGGGCTAGCGGAGGGCACAGATACGCAGTATTTT. The encoded protein is CATSRALGLAEGTDTQYF. Full variable domain (missing parts from reference TRBV15 and TRBJ2-3): DAMVIQNPRYQVTQFGKPVTLSCSQTLNHNVMYWYQQKSSQAPKLLFHYYDKDFNNEADTPDNFQSRRPNTSFCFLDIRSPGLGDTAMYLCATSRALGLAEGTDTQYFGPGTRLTVL.

The chain links TRBV7-8 to TRBJ2-5, with 12 positions matching TRBD2. CDR1 and CDR2 (germline): SGHVS, FQNEAQ. The CDR3 totals 16 residues. V gave up 5 bases and J gave up 2 bases; unmatched junction bases: 6. DNA for the CDR3: TGTGCCAGCAGCCCCCCTAGCGGGAGGGGACAAGAGACCCAGTACTTC. Translating gives CASSPPSGRGQETQYF.

The rearrangement links TRBV7-2 to TRBJ2-1; 16 bases are shared with TRBD2. The CDR3 totals 16 residues. V lost 2 bases to trimming and J lost 9 bases; unmatched junction nucleotides: 4. The germline V gene encodes CDR1 SGHTA and CDR2 FQGNSA. CDR3 residues: CASSLRGLAGGREQFF. In DNA, the CDR3 is TGTGCCAGCAGCTTAAGGGGACTAGCGGGAGGGCGTGAGCAGTTCTTC.

The rearrangement links TRBV27 to TRBJ2-7; possibly TRBD1 for D (5 bases). V was cut by 3 bases and J by 3 bases, with 12 bases left in between. The CDR3 loop spans 14 amino acids. From germline, CDR1 is MNHEY and CDR2 SMNVEV (reference sequence). The CDR3 nucleotides are TGTGCCAGCAGTTTGGAAGGGGCTGACTACGAGCAGTACTTC. The encoded protein is CASSLEGADYEQYF.

This chain uses TRBV18 with TRBJ1-5; D uncertain. The CDR3 has 15 residues. V was cut by 0 bases and J by 9 bases, with 15 bases left in between. Germline values: CDR1 KGHSH, CDR2 LQKENI. The CDR3 region is CASSPPVSDRGPQHF. The CDR3 bases are TGTGCCAGCTCACCACCGGTGTCAGACCGGGGGCCCCAGCATTTT.

The gene calls are TRBV30 and TRBJ1-5; possibly TRBD1 for D (5 bases). V dropped 0 bases and J dropped 1 base, with 13 bases sitting between them. The length of the CDR3 is 16 residues. Germline V gene sequence: CDR1 GTSNPN, CDR2 SVGIG (reference sequence). DNA of the CDR3: TGTGCCTGGAGTGTACGCAGGGAGGGAAGCAATCAGCCCCAGCATTTT. Translating it yields CAWSVRREGSNQPQHF.

This clone was seen only once. The chain is built from TRBV2 and TRBJ1-2; D is unclear. V gave up 4 bases and J gave up 4 bases, with 10 bases separating them. The CDR3 consists of 13 residues. The germline CDR1 and CDR2 sequences are SNHLY and FYNNEI. The CDR3 coding sequence is TGTGCCAGCAGTGTGCAAGGAGTCTATGGCTACACCTTC. Translated, it gives CASSVQGVYGYTF.

The V call is TRBV11-2, the J call TRBJ1-2; D is ambiguous. Germline V gene lookup returns CDR1 SGHAT and CDR2 FQNNGV. The V gene lost 5 bases and the J gene lost 4 bases, with 17 bases spanning the gap. The CDR3 is 15 amino acids. The DNA of the CDR3 is TGTGCCAGCAGCCTAACGCCGGGTTTTGGCTATGGCTACACCTTC. Amino acids: CASSLTPGFGYGYTF.

In its sample, this clone was seen a few times. The CDR3 spells CASGLVTGNDYGYTF. The CDR3 coding sequence is TGTGCTAGTGGTTTGGTGACAGGAAACGACTATGGCTACACCTTC. The chain employs TRBV12-5 and TRBJ1-2; weak D call: TRBD1 (6 bases). The germline V gene has CDR1 LGHNT and CDR2 FRNRAP. CDR3 length: 15 residues. Trimming removed 0 bases at V and 3 bases at J, with 11 bases between.